The 17 T cell receptor beta chains below were found in one sample sequenced in a study of blood T cell repertoires in COVID-19. Sequenced by immunoSEQ multiplex PCR; TCRdb stores in-frame clones only, minus some. Seen here are around 150,000 clones, 81% observed once, and the top ten hold around 8%. Sequenced input: peripheral blood. Receptors originate from a woman in her fifties or sixties with active or convalescent COVID-19.

The V call is TRBV28, the J call TRBJ2-1; 7 nucleotides agree with TRBD2. Germline V gene sequence: CDR1 MDHEN, CDR2 SYDVKM. This CDR3 has 17 amino acids. Trimming took 7 bases from V and 7 from J; bases not matched to a gene: 19. Here the CDR3 reads CASIDSRMAREKNEQFF. CDR3 nucleotides: TGTGCCAGCATCGATTCACGAATGGCGCGGGAGAAGAATGAGCAGTTCTTC.

This rearrangement joins TRBV3-1 (or the pseudogene TRBV3-2) to TRBJ1-1, with D possibly TRBD1 on 6 matching bases. Germline values: CDR1 LGHDT, CDR2 YNNKEL (reference sequence). V lost 2 bases and J lost 2, with 9 bases in between. The CDR3 spans 14 residues. CDR3 in amino acids: CASSQRQANTEAFF. For the CDR3, the DNA is TGTGCCAGCAGCCAACGACAGGCAAACACTGAAGCTTTCTTT.

This clone showed up just a few times. The genes are TRBV6-5 and TRBJ1-3; D gene uncertain. Germline CDR1 is MNHEY and CDR2 is SVGAGI. The CDR3 spans 15 residues. V gave up 0 bases and J gave up 2 bases, with 8 bases separating them. The CDR3: CASSYSPQAGNTIYF. The DNA of the CDR3 is TGTGCCAGCAGTTACTCGCCTCAGGCTGGAAACACCATATATTTT.

The CDR3 DNA reads as TGTGCCAGCAGTAGGACAGAAAATCAGCCCCAGCATTTT. Translated, it gives CASSRTENQPQHF. The gene calls are TRBV2 and TRBJ1-5, with D possibly matching TRBD1 (6 bases). Trimming shortened V by 5 bases and J by 4 bases, and 9 bases separated the two germline ends. Per germline, CDR1 SNHLY and CDR2 FYNNEI. This CDR3 contains 13 residues.

Details on this clone: Relative to the germline gene, one junction end is altered; a read error may explain this. The gene calls are TRBV9 and TRBJ1-1, with D possibly TRBD1 on 5 matching bases. The CDR3 runs 13 residues. Germline CDR1 and CDR2: SGDLS and YYNGEE. CDR3 amino acids: CASSPSPGGRILF. DNA for the CDR3: TGTGCCAGCAGCCCCTCCCCCGGGGGACGGATCCTCTTT. Complete variable domain (other parts from reference TRBV9 and TRBJ1-1): DSGVTQTPKHLITATGQRVTLRCSPRSGDLSVYWYQQSLDQGLQFLIQYYNGEERAKGNILERFSAQQFPDLHSELNLSSLELGDSALYFCASSPSPGGRILFGQGTRLTVV.

The chain uses TRBV25-1 and TRBJ1-2; 7 nucleotides line up with TRBD1. The V gene end was trimmed by 8 bases and the J gene end by 6 bases; junction bases not matched to a gene: 12. This CDR3 comprises 14 residues. Germline CDR1 MGHDK, CDR2 SYGVNS. The CDR3 DNA reads as TGTGCCAGCGGGCAGACAGGGTTTGTGGATGGCTACACCTTC. Translated, it gives CASGQTGFVDGYTF.

CDR3: CASSIQAGVYNEQFF. The CDR3 DNA follows: TGTGCCAGTAGTATACAAGCGGGGGTATACAATGAGCAGTTCTTC. The chain recombines TRBV19 with TRBJ2-1, with 8 nucleotides matching TRBD2. Trimming took 2 bases from V and 4 from J; bases not matched to a gene: 4. This CDR3 spans 15 amino acids. Per germline, CDR1 LNHDA and CDR2 SQIVND (reference sequence).

There are many counts of this clone. J is TRBJ1-2 and V is TRBV7-9, with unresolved D. CDR1 SEHNR and CDR2 FQNEAQ come from the germline V gene (reference sequence). Trimming removed 2 bases from V and 7 bases from J, with 14 bases in between. This CDR3 comprises 14 residues. CDR3: CASSLIREAAGYTF. In DNA form, the CDR3 reads TGTGCCAGCAGCTTAATTCGGGAAGCGGCTGGCTACACCTTC.

The genes are TRBV29-1 and TRBJ2-7; possibly TRBD2 for D (6 bases). The V gene lost 4 bases and the J gene lost 6 bases, with 10 bases spanning the gap. The germline V gene has CDR1 SQVTM and CDR2 ANQGSEA. There are 11 residues in the CDR3. CDR3 residues: CSVVSGGEQYF. CDR3 sequence (DNA): TGCAGCGTTGTGTCCGGGGGCGAGCAGTACTTC.

This clone was recorded only once. V usage is TRBV19 and J usage is TRBJ1-1; 7 nucleotides agree with TRBD1. Germline trimming cut 6 bases from V and 11 bases from J; bases unmatched to any gene: 12. The CDR3 runs 13 residues. CDR1 and CDR2 from the germline V gene are LNHDA and SQIVND (reference sequence). The CDR3 is CASRSQGPGKAFF. Here the CDR3 DNA reads TGTGCCAGTAGGTCACAGGGGCCAGGGAAGGCTTTCTTT.

CDR3 residues: CASSSTGATQYF. CDR3 DNA sequence: TGTGCCAGCAGCTCGACAGGGGCCACGCAGTATTTT. This rearrangement joins TRBV11-2 to TRBJ2-3; TRBD1 matches at 8 bases. V lost 4 bases to trimming and J lost 9 bases; unmatched junction nucleotides: 3. This CDR3 is built from 12 residues. Germline CDR1 and CDR2: SGHAT and FQNNGV.

The J gene is TRBJ2-1, the V gene TRBV5-1; TRBD2 matches at 8 bases. The germline gives CDR1 SGHRS, CDR2 YFSETQ. Trimming took 4 bases from V and 4 from J; bases not matched to a gene: 10. The CDR3 is 16 residues long. CDR3 amino acids: CASSRITSGDYNEQFF. CDR3 in DNA: TGCGCCAGCAGCCGTATTACTAGCGGAGATTACAATGAGCAGTTCTTC.

The rearrangement links TRBV24-1 to TRBJ2-5; no firm D call. The CDR3 consists of 12 residues. The V end lost 2 bases, the J end lost 5 bases, and 5 bases lay between the germline ends. Germline V gives CDR1 KGHDR, CDR2 SFDVKD. The CDR3 is CATSDSMETQYF. CDR3 nucleotide sequence: TGTGCCACCAGTGATTCCATGGAGACCCAGTACTTC.

The chain recombines TRBV7-8 with TRBJ1-3; D not resolved. The CDR3 spans 18 residues. Germline V gene lookup returns CDR1 SGHVS and CDR2 FQNEAQ. The V end was cut by 2 bases, the J end by 4 bases, with 21 bases between. CDR3 protein: CASSLRTSQDKEGNTIYF. CDR3 bases: TGTGCCAGCAGCTTACGTACGAGTCAGGATAAGGAAGGAAACACCATATATTTT.

CDR3 coding DNA: TGTGCCAGCAGCATATTCCGGGAATTGAACAATGAGCAGTTCTTC. It encodes CASSIFRELNNEQFF. V usage is TRBV7-6 and J usage is TRBJ2-1, with a weak D call TRBD2 (5 bases). CDR3 length: 15 residues. The V end lost 5 bases, the J end lost 5 bases, and 16 bases lay between the germline ends. Germline V gene data show CDR1 as SGHVS and CDR2 as FNYEAQ.

This clone was seen only a few times. The chain joins TRBV6-5 to TRBJ2-4, with 7 bases fitting TRBD1. The CDR3 runs 14 residues. Germline V lookup: CDR1 MNHEY, CDR2 SVGAGI. V trimming: 5 bases; J trimming: 1 base; junction bases outside the gene matches: 2. The CDR3 DNA sequence: TGTGCCAGCAGTACACAGGGGGCCAAAAACATTCAGTACTTC. Translating it yields CASSTQGAKNIQYF.

The gene calls are TRBV7-6 and TRBJ2-1; 14 nucleotides align to TRBD2. Losses at the gene ends were 5 bases for V and 7 bases for J; bases not matched to a gene: 13. This CDR3 is built from 18 residues. Germline CDR1 reads SGHVS; CDR2 reads FNYEAQ. The CDR3 coding sequence is TGTGCCAGCAGCCGACTAGCGGGGGGGCCGTCCTTCGGGAATGAGCAGTTCTTC. As protein: CASSRLAGGPSFGNEQFF.